Sequencing of this T cell receptor (beta chain) was carried out in a study of shared clonotypes between healthy human individuals. Libraries were prepared by immunoSEQ multiplex PCR; TCRdb keeps only in-frame clonotypes and omits some of them. The sample has 450,000 or so clones; around 77% are singletons. Ten or more counts support this clone. Other DNA variants within this sample encode the same CDR3. Germline CDR1 reads SGDLS; CDR2 reads YYNGEE. Trimming removed 2 bases from V and 2 bases from J; junction bases left unmatched: 3. This CDR3 has 15 residues. This chain links TRBV9 with TRBJ2-4; 8 bases are shared with TRBD2. Sequencing was performed on PBMCs. This sequence was found in a woman aged 35 to 49 in good health. Some clones in this sample may be carry-over from other donors' samples. CDR3 DNA sequence: TGTGCCAGCAGCGTGGGCGGGGGGCCCAAAAACATTCAGTACTTC. This gives the protein CASSVGGGPKNIQYF.